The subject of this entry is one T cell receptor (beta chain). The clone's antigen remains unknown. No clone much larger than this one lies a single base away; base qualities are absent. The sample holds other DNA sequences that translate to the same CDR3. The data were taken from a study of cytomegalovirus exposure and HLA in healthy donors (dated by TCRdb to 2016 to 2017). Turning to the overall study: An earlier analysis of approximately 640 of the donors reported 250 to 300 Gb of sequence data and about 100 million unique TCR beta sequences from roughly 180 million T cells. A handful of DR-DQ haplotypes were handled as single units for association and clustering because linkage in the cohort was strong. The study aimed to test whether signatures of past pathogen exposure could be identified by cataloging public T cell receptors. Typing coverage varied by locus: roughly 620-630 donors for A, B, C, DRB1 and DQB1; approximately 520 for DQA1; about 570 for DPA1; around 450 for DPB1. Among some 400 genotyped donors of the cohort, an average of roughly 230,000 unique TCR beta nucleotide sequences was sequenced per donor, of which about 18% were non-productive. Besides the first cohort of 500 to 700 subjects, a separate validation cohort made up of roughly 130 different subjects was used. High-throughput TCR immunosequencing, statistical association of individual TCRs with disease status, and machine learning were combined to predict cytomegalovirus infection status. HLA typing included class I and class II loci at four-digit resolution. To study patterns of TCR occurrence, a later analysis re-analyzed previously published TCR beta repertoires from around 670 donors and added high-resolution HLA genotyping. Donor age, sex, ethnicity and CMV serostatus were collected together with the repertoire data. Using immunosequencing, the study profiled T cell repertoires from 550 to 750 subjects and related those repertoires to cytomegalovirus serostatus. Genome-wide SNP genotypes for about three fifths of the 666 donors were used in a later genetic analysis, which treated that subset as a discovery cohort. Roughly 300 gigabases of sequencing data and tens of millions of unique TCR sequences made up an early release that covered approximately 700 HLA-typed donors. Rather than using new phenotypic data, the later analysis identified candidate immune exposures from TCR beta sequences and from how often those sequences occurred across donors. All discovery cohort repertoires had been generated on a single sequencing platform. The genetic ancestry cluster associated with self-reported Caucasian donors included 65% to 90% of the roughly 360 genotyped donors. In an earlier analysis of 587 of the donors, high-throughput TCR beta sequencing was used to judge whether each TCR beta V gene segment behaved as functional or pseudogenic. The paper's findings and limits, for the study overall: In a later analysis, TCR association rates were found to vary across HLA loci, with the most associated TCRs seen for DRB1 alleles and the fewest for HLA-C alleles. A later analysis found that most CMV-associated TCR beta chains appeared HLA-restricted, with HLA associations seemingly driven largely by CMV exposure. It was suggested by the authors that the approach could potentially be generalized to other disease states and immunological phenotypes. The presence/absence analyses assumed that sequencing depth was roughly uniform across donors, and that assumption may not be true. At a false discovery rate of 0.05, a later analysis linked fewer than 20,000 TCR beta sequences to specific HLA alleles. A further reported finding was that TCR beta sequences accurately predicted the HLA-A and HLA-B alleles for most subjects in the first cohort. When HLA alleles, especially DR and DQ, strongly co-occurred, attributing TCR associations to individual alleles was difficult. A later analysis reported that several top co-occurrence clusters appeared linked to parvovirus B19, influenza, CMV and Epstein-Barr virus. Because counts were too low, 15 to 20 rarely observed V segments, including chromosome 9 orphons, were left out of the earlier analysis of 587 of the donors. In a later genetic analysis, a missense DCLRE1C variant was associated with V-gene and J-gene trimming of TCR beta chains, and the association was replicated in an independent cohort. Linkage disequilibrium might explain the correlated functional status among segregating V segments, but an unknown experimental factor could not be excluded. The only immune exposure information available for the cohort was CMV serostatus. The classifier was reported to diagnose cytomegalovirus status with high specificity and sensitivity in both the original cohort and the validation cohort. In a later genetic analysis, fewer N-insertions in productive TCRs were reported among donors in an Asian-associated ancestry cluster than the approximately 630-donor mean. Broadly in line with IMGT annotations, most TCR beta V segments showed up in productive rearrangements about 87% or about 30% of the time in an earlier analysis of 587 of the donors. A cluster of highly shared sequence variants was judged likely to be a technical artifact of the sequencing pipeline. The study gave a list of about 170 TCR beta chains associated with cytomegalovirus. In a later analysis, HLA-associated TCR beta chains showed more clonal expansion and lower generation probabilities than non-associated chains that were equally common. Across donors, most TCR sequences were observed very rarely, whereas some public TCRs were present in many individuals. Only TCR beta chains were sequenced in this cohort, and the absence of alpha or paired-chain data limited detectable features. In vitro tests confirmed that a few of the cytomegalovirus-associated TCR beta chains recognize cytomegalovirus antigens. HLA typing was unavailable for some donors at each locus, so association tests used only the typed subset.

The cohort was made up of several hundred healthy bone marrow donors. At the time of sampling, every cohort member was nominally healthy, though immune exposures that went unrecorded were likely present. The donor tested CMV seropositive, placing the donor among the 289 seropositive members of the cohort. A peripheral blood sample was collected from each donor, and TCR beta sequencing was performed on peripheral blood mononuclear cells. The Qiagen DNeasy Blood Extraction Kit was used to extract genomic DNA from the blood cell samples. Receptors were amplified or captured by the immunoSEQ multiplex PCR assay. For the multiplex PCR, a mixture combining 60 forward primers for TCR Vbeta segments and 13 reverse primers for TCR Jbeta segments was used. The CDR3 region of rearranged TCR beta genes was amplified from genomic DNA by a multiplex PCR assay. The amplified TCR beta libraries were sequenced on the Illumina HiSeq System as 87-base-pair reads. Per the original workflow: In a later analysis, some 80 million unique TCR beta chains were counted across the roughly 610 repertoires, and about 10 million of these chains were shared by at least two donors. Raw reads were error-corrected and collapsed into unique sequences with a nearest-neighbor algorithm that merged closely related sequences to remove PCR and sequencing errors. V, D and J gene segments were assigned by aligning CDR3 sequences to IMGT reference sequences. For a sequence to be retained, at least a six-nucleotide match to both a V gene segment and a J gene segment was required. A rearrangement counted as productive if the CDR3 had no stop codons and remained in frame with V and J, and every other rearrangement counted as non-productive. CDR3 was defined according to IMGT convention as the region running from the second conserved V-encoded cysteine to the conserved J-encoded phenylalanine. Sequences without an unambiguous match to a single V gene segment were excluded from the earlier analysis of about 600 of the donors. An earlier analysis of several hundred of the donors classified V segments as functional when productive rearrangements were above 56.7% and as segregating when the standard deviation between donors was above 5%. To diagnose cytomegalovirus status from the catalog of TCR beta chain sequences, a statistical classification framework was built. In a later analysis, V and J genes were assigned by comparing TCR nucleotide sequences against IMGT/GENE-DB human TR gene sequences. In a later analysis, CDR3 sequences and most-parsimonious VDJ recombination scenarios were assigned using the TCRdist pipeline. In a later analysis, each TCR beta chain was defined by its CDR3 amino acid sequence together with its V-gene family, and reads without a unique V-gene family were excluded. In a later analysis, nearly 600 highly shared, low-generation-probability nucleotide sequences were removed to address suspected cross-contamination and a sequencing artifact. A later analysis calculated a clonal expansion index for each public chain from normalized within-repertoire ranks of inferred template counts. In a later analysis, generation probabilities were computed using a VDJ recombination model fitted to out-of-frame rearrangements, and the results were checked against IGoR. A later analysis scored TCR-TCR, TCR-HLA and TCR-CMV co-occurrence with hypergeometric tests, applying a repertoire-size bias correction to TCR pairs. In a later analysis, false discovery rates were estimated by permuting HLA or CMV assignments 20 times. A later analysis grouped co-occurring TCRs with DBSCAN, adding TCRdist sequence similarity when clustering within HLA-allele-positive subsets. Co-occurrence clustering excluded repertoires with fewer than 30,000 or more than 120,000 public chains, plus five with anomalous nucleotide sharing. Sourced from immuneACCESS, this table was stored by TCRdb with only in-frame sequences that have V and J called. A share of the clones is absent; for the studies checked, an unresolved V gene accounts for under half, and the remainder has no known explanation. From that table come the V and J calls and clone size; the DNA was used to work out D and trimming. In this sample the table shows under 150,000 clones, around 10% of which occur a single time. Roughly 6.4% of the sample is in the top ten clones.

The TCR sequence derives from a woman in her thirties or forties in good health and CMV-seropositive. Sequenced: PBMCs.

The sequenced DNA: TGCGCCAGCAGCTTGGTTGGGACAGGGGGCAACGAGCAGTACTTC. This codes for CASSLVGTGGNEQYF. Recombination linked TRBV5-1 to TRBJ2-7; the junction holds 12 bases that match TRBD1. The CDR3, from cysteine to phenylalanine, totals 15 residues. The read is trimmed to its CDR3 DNA, 45 bases read in frame from base 1. The germline V gene provides CDR1 SGHRS and CDR2 YFSETQ. Germline trimming: 0 bases from V, 5 bases from J; junction bases outside gene matches: 3.